The 21 T cell receptor beta chains listed next were all sequenced from one sample in a study of beta chain features in type 1 diabetes (dated by TCRdb to the late 2010s). Libraries came from the immunoSEQ multiplex PCR assay. The entire isolated RNA was reverse transcribed using the High Capacity cDNA Reverse Transcription Kit, and thus expressed TCRB transcripts were sequenced. In TCRdb, the immuneACCESS table is reduced to in-frame sequences with V and J assigned. These tables do not hold every clone; where another copy was compared, an unresolved V gene accounts for under half, and the others remain unexplained. This sample has a few hundred thousand clones in its table, and roughly 16% of those were observed once. The top ten hold about 0.02% of the sample. Sequenced input: naive CD4+ T cells from blood. The sample's cell subset or site, from its label and the paper: true naive CD4+ T cells. These TCRs come from a woman younger than 35 in good health.

This clone was picked up a small number of times. The V call is TRBV6-5, the J call TRBJ2-1; D perhaps matches TRBD1 (5 bases). V was pared by 5 bases and J by 2 bases, with 10 bases between. Germline CDR1 and CDR2: MNHEY and SVGAGI. This CDR3 contains 14 residues. The CDR3 region has the DNA TGTGCCAGCAGTGGCCAGGGAACCTACAATGAGCAGTTCTTC. The encoded protein is CASSGQGTYNEQFF.

The table lists this clone with a few counts. This chain joins TRBV14 and TRBJ2-1; 8 bases align to TRBD2. Per the germline V gene, CDR1 is SGHDN and CDR2 is FVKESK. V was pared by 3 bases and J by 5 bases, with 9 bases of the junction left unmatched. CDR3 length: 16 amino acids. Here the CDR3 DNA reads TGTGCCAGCAGCCACCCCCCGGGACTAGGTAACAATGAGCAGTTCTTC. Translated, it gives CASSHPPGLGNNEQFF.

The V call is TRBV9, the J call TRBJ2-1, with D possibly being TRBD2 (6 bases). The CDR3 consists of 16 residues. Trimming stripped 0 bases from V and 2 bases from J, with 12 bases between. The germline V gene has CDR1 SGDLS and CDR2 YYNGEE. The CDR3 is CASSVVGGTTYNEQFF. The CDR3 DNA follows: TGTGCCAGCAGCGTAGTAGGCGGGACCACCTACAATGAGCAGTTCTTC. Together with reference TRBV9 and TRBJ2-1, the CDR3 gives the full variable domain: DSGVTQTPKHLITATGQRVTLRCSPRSGDLSVYWYQQSLDQGLQFLIQYYNGEERAKGNILERFSAQQFPDLHSELNLSSLELGDSALYFCASSVVGGTTYNEQFFGPGTRLTVL.

This clone has a handful of counts. The chain uses TRBV29-1 and TRBJ1-2; D is perhaps TRBD1 (5 bases). CDR1 and CDR2 from the germline V gene are SQVTM and ANQGSEA. V lost 8 bases and J lost 6, with 13 bases in between. CDR3 length: 11 amino acids. Written as DNA, the CDR3 is TGCAGCTCCCGGGGGGTCGATGGCTACACCTTC. Translation: CSSRGVDGYTF. The whole variable domain, remainder taken from reference TRBV29-1 and TRBJ1-2, is SAVISQKPSRDICQRGTSLTIQCQVDSQVTMMFWYRQQPGQSLTLIATANQGSEATYESGFVIDKFPISRPNLTFSTLTVSNMSPEDSSIYLCSSRGVDGYTFGSGTRLTVV.

The chain links TRBV27 to TRBJ2-7; 9 bases are shared with TRBD2. J lost 4 bases, V lost 5 bases, and 9 bases had no gene match. The CDR3 runs 15 residues. Germline CDR1 and CDR2: MNHEY and SMNVEV (reference sequence). The DNA of the CDR3 is TGTGCCAGCAGTCCCCGGACTAGCGCAGAGTACGAGCAGTACTTC. Amino acid sequence: CASSPRTSAEYEQYF.

This chain uses TRBV30 with TRBJ2-7; D perhaps matches TRBD1 (6 bases). Trimming left V 0 bases short and J 13 bases short, with 13 bases between. Germline CDR1 reads GTSNPN; CDR2 reads SVGIG (reference sequence). This CDR3 spans 11 amino acids. The CDR3 region is CAWSVGGTNYF. The CDR3 region has the DNA TGTGCCTGGAGTGTAGGTGGGACAAACTACTTC.

A few counts support this clone. The chain joins TRBV14 to TRBJ2-3; tentatively, D is TRBD2 (5 bases). CDR1 SGHDN and CDR2 FVKESK come from the germline V gene. The CDR3 length is 12 residues. V was shortened by 3 bases and J by 7 bases, with 8 bases between the two germline ends. The CDR3 nucleotides are TGTGCCAGCAGCCATTCGGGGAATACGCAGTATTTT. Translating it yields CASSHSGNTQYF.

This clone was seen only a few times. The chain couples TRBV27 to TRBJ2-7, with D possibly matching TRBD2 (6 bases). The CDR3 runs to 12 residues. V was cut by 6 bases and J by 4 bases, with 10 bases left in between. Germline V gives CDR1 MNHEY, CDR2 SMNVEV (reference sequence). This chain's CDR3 is CASRGREYEQYF. In nucleotides, the CDR3 is TGTGCCAGCAGAGGACGGGAGTACGAGCAGTACTTC.

The chain employs TRBV30 and TRBJ1-1; D perhaps matches TRBD1 (5 bases). V was cut by 1 base and J by 3 bases, with 24 bases left in between. The germline gives CDR1 GTSNPN, CDR2 SVGIG (reference sequence). The CDR3 is 18 residues long. This chain's CDR3 is CAWSGRNLWKGQDTEAFF. CDR3 nucleotides: TGTGCCTGGAGTGGACGGAACCTTTGGAAGGGGCAGGACACTGAAGCTTTCTTT.

The chain employs TRBV7-2 and TRBJ1-5; 9 nucleotides align to TRBD1. The CDR3 sequence is 15 residues long. Germline V CDR1 and CDR2: SGHTA, FQGNSA. J gave up 6 bases and V 5 bases, and 8 bases lay outside the gene matches. CDR3 amino acids: CASSTRDRAGQPQHF. DNA of the CDR3: TGTGCCAGCAGCACCCGGGACAGGGCCGGTCAGCCCCAGCATTTT. Supplemented by reference TRBV7-2 and TRBJ1-5, the full variable domain reads GAGVSQSPSNKVTEKGKDVELRCDPISGHTALYWYRQSLGQGLEFLIYFQGNSAPDKSGLPSDRFSAERTGGSVSTLTIQRTQQEDSAVYLCASSTRDRAGQPQHFGDGTRLSIL.

This sequence joins TRBV27 and TRBJ2-5, with a weak D call TRBD1 (6 bases). V lost 8 bases and J 4 bases, leaving 17 bases between the germline ends. CDR3 length: 14 amino acids. Germline lookup yields CDR1 MNHEY and CDR2 SMNVEV (reference sequence). CDR3 loop: CASGHEGVGETQYF. Written as DNA, the CDR3 is TGTGCCAGCGGGCACGAGGGGGTGGGAGAGACCCAGTACTTC.

The chain is built from TRBV2 and TRBJ1-5; 8 bases fit TRBD1. With 3 bases clipped from V and 7 bases from J, the junction kept 2 bases outside the gene matches. Germline V gives CDR1 SNHLY, CDR2 FYNNEI. This CDR3 is 13 amino acids long. The CDR3 DNA is TGTGCCAGCAGTGAGACAGGGGAGCAGCCCCAGCATTTT. This sequence encodes CASSETGEQPQHF.

The V call is TRBV19, the J call TRBJ1-2; D remains ambiguous. V lost 7 bases and J 6 bases, leaving 9 bases between the germline ends. Germline V gives CDR1 LNHDA, CDR2 SQIVND (reference sequence). There are 11 residues in the CDR3. This CDR3 reads CASMKTDGYTF. CDR3 in DNA: TGTGCCAGTATGAAAACAGATGGCTACACCTTC.

The sample holds a few counts of this clone. The gene calls are TRBV5-6 and TRBJ2-1; D possibly corresponds to TRBD1 (5 bases). V shed 4 bases and J shed 7 bases, with 12 bases lying between them. The CDR3 covers 13 residues. The germline V gene has CDR1 SGHDT and CDR2 YYEEEE. CDR3 bases: TGTGCCAGCAGCCTGGGTAGGGGAAATGAGCAGTTCTTC. Residues: CASSLGRGNEQFF.

The chain couples TRBV5-1 to TRBJ2-2; a weak D match, TRBD1 (5 bases). Between the trimmed V and J ends, which lost 1 base and 5 bases, there was a span of 12 bases. There are 15 residues in the CDR3. Germline-derived CDR1 and CDR2 are SGHRS and YFSETQ. The CDR3 bases are TGCGCCAGCAGCTTGCAGGGAAGTTGGACCGGGGAGCTGTTTTTT. The encoded protein is CASSLQGSWTGELFF.

This chain joins TRBV7-9 and TRBJ2-3; TRBD1 matches at 10 bases. The germline V gene encodes CDR1 SEHNR and CDR2 FQNEAQ (reference sequence). The CDR3 runs 15 residues. Trimming removed 6 bases from V and 6 bases from J; junction bases left unmatched: 9. The CDR3 bases are TGTGCCAGCAGGGATGGGACAGGGGTGGCCGATACGCAGTATTTT. Its translation is CASRDGTGVADTQYF.

This clone has more than one count but fewer than ten. The V call is TRBV18, the J call TRBJ2-1, with D perhaps TRBD1 (6 bases). Germline CDR1 reads KGHSH; CDR2 reads LQKENI. Trimming stripped 0 bases from V and 7 bases from J, with 16 bases between. The CDR3 is 16 residues long. CDR3 nucleotides: TGTGCCAGCTCACCACCCTCGAGTCAGGGGAAGAATGAGCAGTTCTTC. The encoded protein is CASSPPSSQGKNEQFF.

This chain links TRBV11-2 with TRBJ2-1; possibly TRBD1 for D (6 bases). V was trimmed by 9 bases and J by 6 bases, leaving 18 bases between them. Germline CDR1 SGHAT, CDR2 FQNNGV. The CDR3 covers 14 residues. The CDR3 is CASHGVGGRNEQFF. The CDR3 coding sequence is TGTGCCAGTCACGGCGTTGGGGGCCGCAATGAGCAGTTCTTC.

The chain is built from TRBV10-3 and TRBJ2-7; 10 nucleotides align to TRBD1. The CDR3 loop spans 14 amino acids. Unmatched junction bases numbered 6, after V lost 3 bases and J lost 7 bases. Germline V gives CDR1 ENHRY, CDR2 SYGVKD. CDR3 in DNA: TGTGCCATCAGTGAAAGACAGGGGGCGGATGAGCAGTACTTC. Residues: CAISERQGADEQYF.

V is TRBV30 and J is TRBJ2-7; 7 nucleotides align to TRBD2. Germline loops: CDR1 GTSNPN, CDR2 SVGIG (reference sequence). The CDR3 sequence is 14 residues long. Losses at the gene ends were 4 bases for V and 3 bases for J; bases not matched to a gene: 9. The CDR3 coding sequence is TGTGCCTGGACGGGGGGAGGGCCAATCTACGAGCAGTACTTC. This translates into CAWTGGGPIYEQYF.

This clone has just a few counts. V gene TRBV28 combines with J gene TRBJ2-7; the match to TRBD2 covers 13 bases. V shed 3 bases and J 6 bases; nucleotides not matched to a gene: 5. Germline V gene lookup returns CDR1 MDHEN and CDR2 SYDVKM. The CDR3 is 15 residues long. The CDR3 nucleotides read TGTGCCAGCAGTTTTTCCGGGACTAGCGGGATCGAGCAGTACTTC. Residues: CASSFSGTSGIEQYF.